A selection of T cell receptor beta chains follows, all from one sample in a study of identical twins. TCRdb recomputed calls from the 5' RACE reads with MiXCR, one row per CDR3 protein. Altogether about 700,000 distinct CDR3 sequences are present, over 8.5% being singletons, with the ten largest covering roughly 0.97%. The data were also submitted as part of a second study, on yellow fever vaccine responses in identical twins.

The sequencing sample was made of PBMCs. The receptors come from a woman aged 18-29 years in good health. Both conserved end residues are part of each CDR3. The order of the fields is J gene, V gene, clone size, D gene, CDR3 length, CDR3 protein, CDR3 DNA. D genes are given only for firm matches. Only some rows state a clone size, as once, few, many or a class for expanded clones.

TRBJ2-4,TRBV5-6,.,.,18,CASSWQPQGPLAKNIQYF,TGTGCCAGCAGTTGGCAGCCTCAGGGACCTCTAGCCAAAAACATTCAGTACTTC
TRBJ2-7,TRBV7-2,many,TRBD1,14,CASSLTGKAYEQYF,TGTGCCAGCAGCTTGACAGGGAAAGCCTACGAGCAGTACTTC
TRBJ2-4,TRBV5-1,many,TRBD1,16,CASSLGSRVQGNIQYF,TGCGCCAGCAGCTTGGGTTCACGGGTACAGGGGAACATTCAGTACTTC
TRBJ2-2,TRBV10-3,few,TRBD2,18,CAISPGLAGGMNTGELFF,TGTGCCATCAGCCCGGGACTAGCGGGAGGGATGAACACCGGGGAGCTGTTTTTT
TRBJ2-3,TRBV7-2,many,TRBD1,14,CASSQTGPTDTQYF,TGTGCCAGCAGCCAGACAGGGCCCACAGATACGCAGTATTTT
TRBJ2-7,TRBV6-2/TRBV6-3,few,.,17,CASSYRGLAGFDYEQYF,TGTGCCAGCAGCTACAGGGGTTTAGCGGGATTTGACTACGAGCAGTACTTC
TRBJ2-7,TRBV20-1,many,.,10,CSASLGEQYF,TGCAGTGCTAGTTTGGGGGAGCAGTACTTC
TRBJ2-2,TRBV28,.,TRBD1,15,CASSGGDRGTGELFF,TGTGCCAGCAGTGGGGGAGACAGGGGCACCGGGGAGCTGTTTTTT
TRBJ2-6,TRBV21-1,many,.,13,CASVPISVHVLTF,TGTGCCAGCGTGCCAATTTCGGTCCACGTCCTGACTTTC
TRBJ1-2,TRBV5-1,many,.,15,CASSPEQGQRYGYTF,TGCGCCAGCAGCCCGGAGCAGGGGCAGCGGTATGGCTACACCTTC
TRBJ2-5,TRBV25-1,many,TRBD1,16,CASSEYKGQGRETQYF,TGTGCCAGCAGTGAATATAAGGGACAGGGGAGAGAGACCCAGTACTTC
TRBJ2-1,TRBV6-2/TRBV6-3,.,.,13,CASSYSTAYQQFF,TGTGCCAGCAGTTACTCGACCGCCTATCAGCAGTTCTTC
TRBJ2-1,TRBV11-1,.,TRBD1,19,CASSLADRVVGFLYNEQFF,TGTGCCAGCAGCTTAGCGGACAGGGTCGTCGGATTCCTCTACAATGAGCAGTTCTTC
TRBJ2-3,TRBV4-2,.,.,13,CASRPGATDTQYF,TGTGCCAGCAGACCCGGGGCGACAGATACGCAGTATTTT
TRBJ2-2,TRBV25-1,few,TRBD2,17,CASSPITSGMNTGELFF,TGTGCCAGCAGTCCCATCACTAGCGGGATGAACACCGGGGAGCTGTTTTTT
TRBJ2-3,TRBV6-1,.,.,15,CASIGAGLGTDTQYF,TGTGCCAGCATCGGGGCGGGGCTGGGCACAGATACGCAGTATTTT
TRBJ2-3,TRBV7-2,few,TRBD2,15,CASRQGLAPRDTQYF,TGTGCCAGCAGACAGGGACTAGCGCCCAGAGATACGCAGTATTTT
TRBJ2-5,TRBV27,.,.,14,CASRSQGIRETQYF,TGTGCCAGCAGATCCCAGGGGATCAGGGAGACCCAGTACTTC
TRBJ1-1,TRBV6-2/TRBV6-3,few,.,17,CASSYSSRGARNTEAFF,TGTGCCAGCAGTTACTCCAGTCGGGGGGCACGAAACACTGAAGCTTTCTTT
TRBJ2-2,TRBV9,few,.,16,CASSVADRRNTGELFF,TGTGCCAGCAGCGTAGCAGACAGGAGGAACACCGGGGAGCTGTTTTTT
TRBJ1-1,TRBV7-3,.,TRBD1,16,CASSLSGTGTGGTTFF,TGTGCCAGCAGCTTAAGCGGAACCGGGACAGGGGGTACAACTTTCTTT
TRBJ1-4,TRBV20-1,few,.,15,CSARELARSVEKLFF,TGCAGTGCTAGAGAGCTGGCCAGGTCGGTTGAAAAACTGTTTTTT
TRBJ2-3,TRBV5-1,.,.,15,CATSLLDFDTDTQYF,TGCGCCACCAGCTTGTTGGACTTCGACACAGATACGCAGTATTTT
TRBJ2-6,TRBV3-1,few,.,16,CASTLKRASGANVLTF,TGTGCCAGCACCCTCAAGAGGGCCTCTGGGGCCAACGTCCTGACTTTC
TRBJ2-1,TRBV5-1,many,TRBD2,16,CASSLFSGSTYNEQFF,TGCGCCAGCAGCTTGTTCAGCGGGAGCACCTACAATGAGCAGTTCTTC
TRBJ2-1,TRBV27,.,.,15,CASAPGISSYNEQFF,TGTGCCAGCGCCCCTGGCATTAGCTCCTACAATGAGCAGTTCTTC
TRBJ2-2,TRBV7-9,few,.,17,CASSSPQGTLNTGELFF,TGTGCCAGCAGCTCCCCCCAGGGGACCTTGAACACCGGGGAGCTGTTTTTT
TRBJ1-1,TRBV12-3/TRBV12-4,few,.,12,CASRDGYVEAFF,TGTGCCAGCAGGGATGGCTATGTGGAGGCTTTCTTT
TRBJ2-2,TRBV11-2,few,TRBD2,18,CASSLERLAGDFTGELFF,TGTGCCAGCAGCTTAGAACGACTAGCGGGAGATTTCACCGGGGAGCTGTTTTTT
TRBJ2-4,TRBV13,.,.,16,CASSHSGDIAKNIQYF,TGTGCCAGCAGCCACTCGGGGGACATAGCCAAAAACATTCAGTACTTC
TRBJ2-7,TRBV7-9,.,TRBD2,15,CASSPRGGAVPHLYF,TGTGCCAGCAGCCCCCGGGGGGGGGCGGTCCCCCATCTATACTTC
TRBJ2-7,TRBV5-1,few,TRBD2,14,CASSPGLASLEQYF,TGCGCCAGCAGCCCGGGACTAGCCTCTCTGGAGCAGTACTTC
TRBJ2-1,TRBV6-1,.,.,13,CASRRGQYNEQFF,TGTGCCAGCAGACGGGGCCAATACAATGAGCAGTTCTTC
TRBJ2-3,TRBV6-1,few,TRBD2,18,CASSPGTSGRLSTDTQYF,TGTGCCAGCAGTCCCGGGACTAGCGGGAGGCTAAGCACAGATACGCAGTATTTT
TRBJ2-7,TRBV6-5,few,TRBD1,14,CASSWDREDAEQYF,TGTGCCAGCAGTTGGGACAGGGAAGATGCCGAGCAGTACTTC
TRBJ2-1,TRBV5-1,many,.,13,CASSLNLDNEQFF,TGCGCCAGCAGCTTGAACCTCGACAATGAGCAGTTCTTC
TRBJ2-5,TRBV2,.,TRBD1,14,CASGAGQGLGAQYF,TGTGCCAGCGGGGCGGGACAGGGACTCGGGGCCCAGTACTTC